This T cell receptor beta chain was captured in a study of cytomegalovirus exposure and HLA in healthy donors. Across the study: There were about 85 million unique TCRs (from HLA-typed donors) in an early data release. Whole-study results and caveats: 87-base-pair reads could not separate some V segments, including TRBV6-2 and TRBV6-3. Productive rates of about 87% or about 30% were seen for most TCR beta V segments in an earlier analysis.

On this clone itself: Antigen specificity is unknown.

The PCR contained 60 Vbeta and 13 Jbeta primers. Libraries were prepared by immunoSEQ multiplex PCR; TCRdb keeps only in-frame clonotypes and omits some of them. Here the sample spans 100,000 to 120,000 clones, approximately 82% being singletons. Germline V gene lookup returns CDR1 MNHEY and CDR2 SVGAGI. CDR3 size: 14 residues. Trimming at V came to 9 bases and at J to 3 bases, leaving 6 bases not matched to a gene. The sample consisted of PBMCs. This chain links TRBV6-5 with TRBJ1-1, with TRBD1 matching 11 bases. This clonotype originated in a man aged 25 to 40 in good health and CMV-seropositive. CDR3 sequence (DNA): TGTGCCAGTGGCCGGGACAGGGGGTACACTGAAGCTTTCTTT. Its translation is CASGRDRGYTEAFF.